This is a list of T cell receptor beta chains from one sample in a study of cytomegalovirus exposure and HLA in healthy donors. Data came from immunoSEQ multiplex PCR; TCRdb stores just in-frame clones and leaves some out. Its table records some 130,000 clones. Input material: PBMCs. The receptor set was obtained from a man younger than 30 in good health and CMV-seronegative. Both conserved end residues are trimmed from each CDR3.

>TRBV10-3
AISESETGYAGGGYT
>TRBV19
ASSLGASEKGWSYEQY
>TRBV7-6
ASSAVAGVLTDTQY
>TRBV19
ASIQRYSNQPQH
>TRBV11-2
ASSPYFAGAYNEQF
>TRBV23-1
ASSPRDRSILISYEQY
>TRBV21-1
ASLGQDRDNNEQF
>TRBV4-3
ASSQDDRGSYEQY
>TRBV29-1
SVAPGGNNEQF
>TRBV7-6
ASSLKGQGLNEQF
>TRBV6-5
ASSYTGIDSPLH
>TRBV13
ASRPTGDHSEQF
>TRBV21-1
ASNRHGRAVTYEQY
>TRBV5-1
ASSTSSAKYNEQF
>TRBV6-1
ASSEVGGGWTETQY
>TRBV4-3
ASSQAGGLGEQY
>TRBV19
ASYSGGYGYT
>TRBV4-3
ASSQDELAGFYEQY
>TRBV28
ASSPRRTGGWAGETQY
>TRBV9
ASSPFTGRGRTDTQY
>TRBV7-9
ASSLDEGFYNEQF
>TRBV23-1
ASYRGRVNTEAF
>TRBV5-1
ASSGGTVNTGELF
>TRBV28
ASSLSLLAGEQF
>TRBV7-2
ASSLSSGTANVLT
>TRBV6-6
ASSDRPLGFGQY
>TRBV7-2
ASSSGQRYNSPLH
>TRBV11-3
ASSRTSAGDTQY
>TRBV18
ASSPRQGAGDTGELF
>TRBV5-1
ASSSGQGLGETQY
>TRBV7-2
ASSRSRFSNTEAF
>TRBV7-2
ASSLTASETYNEQF
>TRBV19
ASRGTRSENYNEQF
>TRBV29-1
SVGQTTYEQY
>TRBV28
ATQTSSNYGYT
>TRBV2
ASDDRVEQY
>TRBV10-3
AISESSFSYEQY
>TRBV6-1
ASIRVSGEQY
>TRBV25-1
ASREDRGPVYT
>TRBV6-5
ATARGRTGELF
>TRBV27
ATADREDEKLF
>TRBV9
ASSLTGSSGYT
>TRBV4-1
ASSQDIPGGVTDTQY
>TRBV10-3
ATPLRRGANVLT
>TRBV19
ASSDTRREEQY
>TRBV5-3
ARSLRGGRTHGNYGYT
>TRBV7-2
ASSFSGTNSGNTIY
>TRBV9
ASSVAVGETQY